Shown below are 30 T cell receptor beta chains from a single sample sequenced in a study of blood T cell repertoires in COVID-19. Generated by immunoSEQ multiplex PCR, the TCRdb table keeps only in-frame clones and is missing some. The sample carries under 300,000 clones, around four fifths recorded once. Specimen: peripheral blood. These receptors came from an elderly man with acute or convalescent COVID-19.

This sequence joins TRBV3-1 (or the pseudogene TRBV3-2) and TRBJ2-7; TRBD2 agrees at 7 bases. The trim removed 4 bases at V and 0 bases at J, leaving 9 bases unmatched. The germline V gene has CDR1 LGHDT and CDR2 YNNKEL (reference sequence). The CDR3 has 16 amino acids. CDR3 region: CASSPRGGRDSYEQYF. The CDR3 nucleotides read TGTGCCAGCAGCCCTCGTGGGGGGAGGGACTCCTACGAGCAGTACTTC.

CDR3 sequence (DNA): TGTGCCAGCAGCCAAGATAGGCGGGAGACCCCCTACGAGCAGTACTTC. Its protein product is CASSQDRRETPYEQYF. The chain links TRBV3-1 (or the pseudogene TRBV3-2) to TRBJ2-7; 7 bases align to TRBD2. V was clipped by 0 bases and J by 2 bases; unmatched bases: 7. The CDR3 totals 16 residues. Germline loops: CDR1 LGHDT, CDR2 YNNKEL (reference sequence).

The rearrangement links TRBV6-4 to TRBJ2-7; D is perhaps TRBD1 (5 bases). This CDR3 comprises 17 residues. CDR1 and CDR2 from the germline V gene are MRHNA and SNTAGT. Deletions cut 2 bases from V and 0 bases from J, with 17 bases between. The CDR3 DNA reads TGTGCCAGCAGTGACCTTGTTGCAGGGCTCTCCTCCTACGAGCAGTACTTC. Encoded protein: CASSDLVAGLSSYEQYF.

The chain couples TRBV5-1 to TRBJ2-2; 9 nucleotides align to TRBD2. Trimming took 4 bases from V and 7 from J; bases not matched to a gene: 8. Germline V lookup: CDR1 SGHRS, CDR2 YFSETQ. The CDR3 covers 15 residues. CDR3 in DNA: TGCGCCAGCAGCCAGGGGACTAGCATGGGCGGGGAGCTGTTTTTT. Amino acid sequence: CASSQGTSMGGELFF.

Note on this clone: A read error may produce the germline difference seen at one junction end. V gene TRBV4-2 combines with J gene TRBJ1-5; D not certain. The CDR3 extends over 13 amino acids. Germline assignment: CDR1 LGHNA and CDR2 YNFKEQ. As DNA, the CDR3 is TGTGCCAGCAGCCCTTCTCTGAATCAGGCCCAGCATTTT. It specifies CASSPSLNQAQHF.

The V call is TRBV28, the J call TRBJ1-4; D is unclear. CDR1 and CDR2 (germline): MDHEN, SYDVKM. The CDR3 spans 16 residues. The V and J ends lost 3 bases and 7 bases respectively, with 18 bases between them. In DNA, the CDR3 is TGTGCCAGCAGTTTCGCCTCCCGGGGTCTGACTGAAAAACTGTTTTTT. Translation gives CASSFASRGLTEKLFF.

This clone was seen only once. J is TRBJ2-2 and V is TRBV5-1; the D gene is possibly TRBD2 (6 bases). V gave up 2 bases and J gave up 5 bases, with 16 bases separating them. CDR1 and CDR2 (germline): SGHRS, YFSETQ. The CDR3 consists of 16 residues. CDR3 loop: CASSFRWGAGTGELFF. CDR3 coding DNA: TGCGCCAGCAGCTTCCGTTGGGGCGCGGGAACCGGGGAGCTGTTTTTT.

Written as DNA, the CDR3 is TGTGCCAGCAGCCTCGGGACTTCGAACACCGGGGAGCTGTTTTTT. Translated: CASSLGTSNTGELFF. The chain employs TRBV5-4 and TRBJ2-2; a weak D match, TRBD2 (6 bases). The V end was cut by 4 bases, the J end by 0 bases, with 10 bases between. The CDR3 is 15 residues long. Germline CDR1 is SGHNT and CDR2 is YYREEE (reference sequence).

The chain has TRBV2 and TRBJ2-5; TRBD2 is a possible D gene (6 bases). Trimming stripped 7 bases from V and 4 bases from J, with 16 bases between. The CDR3 is made up of 14 amino acids. CDR1 is SNHLY, CDR2 FYNNEI, per germline. CDR3 residues: CASNIGRGGETQYF. CDR3 sequence (DNA): TGTGCCAGCAACATAGGACGGGGAGGAGAGACCCAGTACTTC.

V gene TRBV2 combines with J gene TRBJ1-1; D is undetermined. CDR1 is SNHLY, CDR2 FYNNEI, per germline. Trimming shortened V by 7 bases and J by 0 bases, and 12 bases separated the two germline ends. CDR3 length equals 14 residues. CDR3 DNA: TGTGCCAGCACGAGTCGTTCCCTGAACACTGAAGCTTTCTTT. Protein: CASTSRSLNTEAFF. The full variable domain, rest sourced from reference TRBV2 and TRBJ1-1, is EPEVTQTPSHQVTQMGQEVILRCVPISNHLYFYWYRQILGQKVEFLVSFYNNEISEKSEIFDDQFSVERPDGSNFTLKIRSTKLEDSAMYFCASTSRSLNTEAFFGQGTRLTVV.

V is TRBV5-4 and J is TRBJ2-7; D call uncertain. CDR1 and CDR2 from the germline V gene are SGHNT and YYREEE (reference sequence). Trimming cost V 4 bases and J 0 bases, with 14 bases left between them. The CDR3 spans 15 residues. The DNA for the CDR3 is TGTGCCAGCAGCACCGGTCCGCCCCCCTCCTACGAGCAGTACTTC. Translating it yields CASSTGPPPSYEQYF. Looking up the rest from reference TRBV5-4 and TRBJ2-7 gives the full variable domain: ETGVTQSPTHLIKTRGQQVTLRCSSQSGHNTVSWYQQALGQGPQFIFQYYREEENGRGNFPPRFSGLQFPNYSSELNVNALELDDSALYLCASSTGPPPSYEQYFGPGTRLTVT.

The rearrangement uses TRBV3-1 (or the pseudogene TRBV3-2) and TRBJ2-1; 9 bases agree with TRBD1. The CDR3 is 14 amino acids. Trimming took 1 base from V and 10 from J; bases not matched to a gene: 5. In germline, CDR1 is LGHDT, CDR2 YNNKEL (reference sequence). The CDR3 spells CASSQGTGVWEQFF. In nucleotides, the CDR3 is TGTGCCAGCAGCCAAGGGACAGGGGTGTGGGAGCAGTTCTTC.

The J gene is TRBJ2-4, the V gene TRBV5-1, with D perhaps matching TRBD1 (6 bases). The CDR3 totals 14 residues. Germline V gene lookup returns CDR1 SGHRS and CDR2 YFSETQ. The germline V and J ends were trimmed by 4 bases and 3 bases, with 11 bases remaining between them. The CDR3 region is CASSLQGSKNIQYF. CDR3 DNA sequence: TGCGCCAGCAGCCTCCAGGGGAGCAAAAACATTCAGTACTTC. The full variable domain, completed using reference TRBV5-1 and TRBJ2-4, is KAGVTQTPRYLIKTRGQQVTLSCSPISGHRSVSWYQQTPGQGLQFLFEYFSETQRNKGNFPGRFSGRQFSNSRSEMNVSTLELGDSALYLCASSLQGSKNIQYFGAGTRLSVL.

This chain joins TRBV20-1 and TRBJ1-1, with 7 nucleotides matching TRBD1. This CDR3 contains 13 residues. Germline CDR1 DFQATT, CDR2 SNEGSKA (reference sequence). Trimming at V came to 3 bases and at J to 7 bases, leaving 8 bases not matched to a gene. DNA for the CDR3: TGCAGTGCTAGTATTAGGGGGCCGAGTGAAGCTTTCTTT. Its translation is CSASIRGPSEAFF.

This clone has a handful of counts. The J gene is TRBJ1-2, the V gene TRBV28; D is ambiguous. This CDR3 contains 11 residues. Germline V CDR1 and CDR2: MDHEN, SYDVKM. V gave up 8 bases and J gave up 1 base, with 5 bases separating them. This CDR3 reads CASEVNYGYTF. The CDR3 coding sequence is TGTGCCAGCGAGGTTAACTATGGCTACACCTTC.

This clone was observed once. The chain recombines TRBV5-1 with TRBJ1-1; D is ambiguous. This CDR3 region has 14 residues. The V gene lost 7 bases and the J gene lost 4 bases, with 17 bases spanning the gap. Per germline, CDR1 SGHRS and CDR2 YFSETQ. This CDR3 is CASSNLRISTEAFF. As DNA, the CDR3 is TGCGCCAGCTCTAATTTGCGGATCTCCACTGAAGCTTTCTTT.

The chain has TRBV2 and TRBJ1-5; 9 bases line up with TRBD1. V lost 7 bases and J lost 2; bases outside the gene matches: 6. The CDR3 loop spans 15 amino acids. The V gene's germline CDR1 is SNHLY and CDR2 FYNNEI. CDR3 in amino acids: CASTGQGMGNQPQHF. CDR3 bases: TGTGCCAGCACCGGACAGGGGATGGGCAATCAGCCCCAGCATTTT.

The chain combines TRBV5-1 with TRBJ2-7; 13 bases map to TRBD2. Germline assignment: CDR1 SGHRS and CDR2 YFSETQ. This CDR3 is built from 14 residues. J was trimmed by 6 bases and V by 3 bases; bases with no gene match: 3. CDR3: CASSSTSGGIEQYF. The CDR3 DNA follows: TGCGCCAGCAGCTCGACTAGCGGGGGGATCGAGCAGTACTTC.

This clone appeared a single time. This chain's CDR3 is CAISDSGGAQYF. The DNA for the CDR3 is TGTGCCATCAGTGATAGTGGCGGGGCGCAGTACTTC. The chain uses TRBV10-3 and TRBJ2-7, with a possible D match to TRBD2 (6 bases). Trimming took off 3 bases at V and 9 bases at J, with 12 bases between the two ends. The length of the CDR3 is 12 residues. Germline values: CDR1 ENHRY, CDR2 SYGVKD.

This clone was recorded a few times. The chain joins TRBV4-1 to TRBJ2-3; TRBD2 might be the D (5 bases). The CDR3 is made up of 16 amino acids. V lost 1 base, J lost 0 bases, and 11 bases lay in between. Germline V lookup: CDR1 MGHRA, CDR2 YSYEKL. The CDR3 DNA sequence: TGCGCCAGCAGCCAAGCGGACTTCGGAAGCACAGATACGCAGTATTTT. Translation: CASSQADFGSTDTQYF.

This chain uses TRBV2 with TRBJ2-2, with D unresolved. CDR1 is SNHLY, CDR2 FYNNEI, per germline. There are 15 residues in the CDR3. V lost 5 bases and J lost 1, with 11 bases in between. In nucleotides, the CDR3 is TGTGCCAGCAGTTCGACGAGGCTGAACACCGGGGAGCTGTTTTTT. Protein: CASSSTRLNTGELFF.

V usage is TRBV27 and J usage is TRBJ1-2; 7 bases line up with TRBD1. Germline lookup yields CDR1 MNHEY and CDR2 SMNVEV (reference sequence). The CDR3 loop spans 14 amino acids. The V and J ends lost 2 bases and 4 bases, in that order; junction bases with no gene match: 4. In nucleotides, the CDR3 is TGTGCCAGCAGTTTAGTTCCAGGGGGCTATGGCTACACCTTC. Its translation: CASSLVPGGYGYTF.

The chain is built from TRBV3-1 (or the pseudogene TRBV3-2) and TRBJ1-5; no firm D call. Germline CDR1 LGHDT, CDR2 YNNKEL (reference sequence). V was pared by 1 base and J by 1 base, with 5 bases between. The CDR3 spans 14 residues. The CDR3 DNA sequence: TGTGCCAGCAGCCAAGTGGGCAGCAATCAGCCCCAGCATTTT. Its translation: CASSQVGSNQPQHF.

The CDR3 sequence is CASSLGQGRGETQYF. Written as DNA, the CDR3 is TGTGCCAGCAGCTTGGGACAGGGTAGAGGAGAGACCCAGTACTTC. The rearrangement uses TRBV7-9 and TRBJ2-5, with 9 bases lining up with TRBD1. Germline trimming cut 3 bases from V and 4 bases from J; bases unmatched to any gene: 6. Germline CDR1 SEHNR, CDR2 FQNEAQ (reference sequence). CDR3 length: 15 amino acids.

The chain couples TRBV4-1 to TRBJ2-3; D ambiguous. The CDR3 contains 14 residues. Deletions cut 0 bases from V and 7 bases from J, with 11 bases between. Germline lookup yields CDR1 MGHRA and CDR2 YSYEKL. CDR3 protein: CASSQDRPLYTQYF. The DNA for the CDR3 is TGCGCCAGCAGCCAAGATCGGCCACTATATACGCAGTATTTT.

The V gene is TRBV6-1, the J gene TRBJ2-5; 9 bases agree with TRBD1. The CDR3 is 16 residues long. J was trimmed by 4 bases and V by 2 bases; bases with no gene match: 8. Germline loops: CDR1 MNHNS, CDR2 SASEGT. CDR3 nucleotides: TGTGCCAGCAGTGAAAGACGGGACAGGGAGGGAGAGACCCAGTACTTC. Protein product: CASSERRDREGETQYF.

V gene TRBV5-1 combines with J gene TRBJ2-7, with 7 bases fitting TRBD1. This CDR3 is built from 15 residues. Trimming took 3 bases from V and 7 from J; bases not matched to a gene: 13. Germline V gene sequence: CDR1 SGHRS, CDR2 YFSETQ. In DNA, the CDR3 is TGCGCCAGCAGCTACAGGACAGGAGAACTGAGGGAGCAGTACTTC. It specifies CASSYRTGELREQYF.

The V call is TRBV6-5, the J call TRBJ1-2; 9 bases line up with TRBD1. The length of the CDR3 is 12 residues. From germline, CDR1 is MNHEY and CDR2 SVGAGI. The trim removed 10 bases at V and 8 bases at J, leaving 8 bases unmatched. In nucleotides, the CDR3 is TGTGCCACCGTGGGACAGGGAAACGGCTACACCTTC. Translated, it gives CATVGQGNGYTF.

This chain uses TRBV10-3 with TRBJ2-3; 10 bases agree with TRBD2. CDR1 and CDR2 from the germline V gene are ENHRY and SYGVKD. V dropped 10 bases and J dropped 6; count of bases not matched to a gene: 16. The CDR3 covers 16 residues. The CDR3, as DNA: TGTGCCACCCCCCCCGGACTAGCGGTGAAAAAGGATACGCAGTATTTT. It encodes CATPPGLAVKKDTQYF.

This sequence joins TRBV12-3 or TRBV12-4 and TRBJ1-6, with D uncertain. Trimming cost V 4 bases and J 11 bases, with 6 bases left between them. The CDR3 contains 11 residues. CDR3: CASSSHTPLHF. Written as DNA, the CDR3 is TGTGCCAGCAGTTCCCACACACCCCTCCACTTT.